This record concerns one T cell receptor beta chain sequence. The ends lost 3 bases at V and 0 bases at J; junction bases unmatched: 17. Germline-derived CDR1 and CDR2 are DFQATT and SNEGSKA (reference sequence). This CDR3 has 20 amino acids. This entry belongs to a study of blood T cell repertoires in COVID-19. Some clones are missing from TCRdb's copy, which holds only in-frame ones; the method was immunoSEQ multiplex PCR. The sample shows around 180,000 clones, around three quarters of them seen only once. The gene calls are TRBV20-1 and TRBJ2-1; the match to TRBD2 covers 10 bases. The TCR originated in a man between 65 and 85 years old with active or convalescent COVID-19. The sample was peripheral blood. Here the CDR3 reads CSASSISASGSSLSYNEQFF. The CDR3 nucleotides are TGCAGTGCTAGTTCAATTTCGGCTAGCGGGAGTTCTCTCTCCTACAATGAGCAGTTCTTC.